Shown below are 22 T cell receptor beta chains from a single sample sequenced in a study of shared clonotypes between healthy human individuals. Only in-frame clones appear in the TCRdb table, and some are missing; sequencing was by immunoSEQ multiplex PCR. Of some 980,000 clones listed, 76% were seen once; the top ten hold roughly 1.5%. The specimen was memory CD4+ T cells sorted from blood. The sample's subset: CD45RA-negative fraction. Every receptor here comes from a man aged 18 to 29 in good health.

This clone has just a few counts. The chain has TRBV6-1 and TRBJ2-4, with D uncertain. The CDR3 runs 15 residues. Germline CDR1 is MNHNS and CDR2 is SASEGT. The V gene lost 0 bases and the J gene lost 3 bases, with 9 bases spanning the gap. The CDR3, as DNA: TGTGCCAGCAGTGAAGCGTGGTGGGACAAAAACATTCAGTACTTC. Protein sequence: CASSEAWWDKNIQYF.

The CDR3 is CASGWPYEQYF. The CDR3 DNA is TGTGCCAGCGGATGGCCCTACGAGCAGTACTTC. The chain employs TRBV6-5 and TRBJ2-7; D is undetermined. Germline CDR1 MNHEY, CDR2 SVGAGI. This CDR3 is built from 11 residues. The V and J ends lost 8 bases and 2 bases respectively, with 7 bases between them.

This clone appeared a single time. This chain uses TRBV4-1 with TRBJ1-1; maybe TRBD1 (5 bases). V was trimmed by 4 bases and J by 4 bases, leaving 13 bases between them. This CDR3 spans 14 amino acids. Germline CDR1 and CDR2: MGHRA and YSYEKL. The CDR3, as DNA: TGCGCCAGCAGCCTAGGAGCGGGGCGCACTGAAGCTTTCTTT. It encodes CASSLGAGRTEAFF.

The chain employs TRBV9 and TRBJ2-7; possible D gene TRBD2, 5 bases. The CDR3 is 15 amino acids. The ends were cut back, 3 bases at V and 5 bases at J, with 18 bases in the middle. Germline V gives CDR1 SGDLS, CDR2 YYNGEE. This CDR3 is CASSASPRSGDEQYF. DNA for the CDR3: TGTGCCAGCAGCGCATCACCGAGGTCCGGGGACGAGCAGTACTTC.

As DNA, the CDR3 is TGCGCCAGCAGCCAAGACCCGACTAGCGGGGGGCCCTACAATGAGCAGTTCTTC. Protein product: CASSQDPTSGGPYNEQFF. The genes are TRBV4-1 and TRBJ2-1, with 13 bases aligning to TRBD2. The germline V gene has CDR1 MGHRA and CDR2 YSYEKL. V shed 0 bases and J 2 bases; nucleotides not matched to a gene: 4. CDR3 length equals 18 residues.

This clone was observed a few times. In nucleotides, the CDR3 is TGTGCCATCAGTGAATTTCCGCAGGGGGGCGAGCAGTACTTC. It encodes CAISEFPQGGEQYF. The chain recombines TRBV10-3 with TRBJ2-7, with D perhaps TRBD1 (7 bases). The ends were cut back, 3 bases at V and 6 bases at J, with 15 bases in the middle. This CDR3 has 14 residues. Germline-derived CDR1 and CDR2 are ENHRY and SYGVKD.

The chain employs TRBV19 and TRBJ1-5, with D possibly matching TRBD1 (5 bases). The ends were cut back, 7 bases at V and 3 bases at J, with 19 bases in the middle. Germline CDR1 reads LNHDA; CDR2 reads SQIVND (reference sequence). The CDR3 contains 16 residues. The CDR3 protein is CASTHPARGDNQPQHF. CDR3 coding DNA: TGTGCCAGTACCCACCCTGCACGGGGGGACAATCAGCCCCAGCATTTT.

This rearrangement joins TRBV7-8 to TRBJ2-7, with 10 positions matching TRBD2. Trimming removed 5 bases from V and 2 bases from J; junction bases left unmatched: 12. The CDR3 is 17 residues long. CDR1 SGHVS and CDR2 FQNEAQ come from the germline V gene. CDR3 sequence (DNA): TGTGCCAGCAGCCCCCGCGCTAGCGGGAGAGGACCCTACGAGCAGTACTTC. This codes for CASSPRASGRGPYEQYF.

The CDR3 here is CASSDLGHTDTQYF. For the CDR3, the DNA is TGTGCCAGCAGTGACCTGGGGCACACAGATACGCAGTATTTT. This chain links TRBV25-1 with TRBJ2-3; possibly TRBD1 for D (5 bases). There are 14 residues in the CDR3. V shed 3 bases and J shed 2 bases, with 9 bases lying between them. Looked up from germline, CDR1 is MGHDK and CDR2 is SYGVNS.

This clone appeared a few times. The chain joins TRBV19 to TRBJ1-3; 9 nucleotides align to TRBD1. The ends lost 7 bases at V and 9 bases at J; junction bases unmatched: 16. Germline assignment: CDR1 LNHDA and CDR2 SQIVND (reference sequence). The CDR3 is 16 residues long. The CDR3 here is CASNLGTGIPGGTIYF. CDR3 in DNA: TGTGCCAGTAATCTCGGGACAGGGATACCCGGAGGCACCATATATTTT.

This clone was detected a few times. This chain uses TRBV6-5 with TRBJ2-1; 7 bases map to TRBD2. This CDR3 has 14 residues. The V gene end was trimmed by 5 bases and the J gene end by 6 bases; junction bases not matched to a gene: 7. The germline V gene has CDR1 MNHEY and CDR2 SVGAGI. This CDR3 reads CASSSRGGGNEQFF. The CDR3 nucleotides are TGTGCCAGCAGTAGCCGGGGCGGGGGCAATGAGCAGTTCTTC.

This sequence joins TRBV19 and TRBJ1-2, with TRBD1 as a possible D gene (5 bases). Trimming cost V 7 bases and J 8 bases, with 20 bases left between them. CDR1 is LNHDA and CDR2 is SQIVND in the germline V gene (reference sequence). CDR3 length: 14 residues. CDR3 sequence reads: CASTVAGLLYGYTF. The CDR3 bases are TGTGCCAGTACCGTGGCAGGGCTGCTCTACGGCTACACCTTC.

The CDR3 reads CASSWTRQNEKLFF. The CDR3 DNA follows: TGTGCCAGCAGTTGGACTCGACAGAATGAAAAACTGTTTTTT. The chain is built from TRBV6-5 and TRBJ1-4; possible D gene TRBD1, 5 bases. The V and J ends lost 4 bases and 5 bases respectively, with 11 bases between them. The CDR3 has 14 residues. CDR1 is MNHEY and CDR2 is SVGAGI in the germline V gene.

This chain links TRBV2 with TRBJ2-3; the match to TRBD2 covers 13 bases. V shed 6 bases and J 0 bases; nucleotides not matched to a gene: 3. CDR1 and CDR2 from the germline V gene are SNHLY and FYNNEI. CDR3 size: 16 residues. The CDR3 spells CASSPTSGRSTDTQYF. In DNA, the CDR3 is TGTGCCAGCAGCCCGACTAGCGGGAGGAGCACAGATACGCAGTATTTT.

This chain uses TRBV7-9 with TRBJ2-3; the D gene is possibly TRBD2 (5 bases). CDR1 and CDR2 from the germline V gene are SEHNR and FQNEAQ (reference sequence). CDR3 length equals 14 residues. Trimming cost V 7 bases and J 5 bases, with 16 bases left between them. CDR3 protein: CASTSLRAGDTQYF. CDR3 in DNA: TGTGCCAGCACCTCCCTTCGGGCGGGAGATACGCAGTATTTT.

The chain joins TRBV9 to TRBJ2-7, with 9 positions matching TRBD2. Germline-derived CDR1 and CDR2 are SGDLS and YYNGEE. There are 16 residues in the CDR3. With 4 bases clipped from V and 1 base from J, the junction kept 9 bases outside the gene matches. CDR3 nucleotides: TGTGCCAGCAGCCCCCAGCCGGGACTAGCTTCCTACGAGCAGTACTTC. As protein: CASSPQPGLASYEQYF.

V is TRBV5-8 and J is TRBJ1-5; perhaps TRBD1 as D (5 bases). V shed 0 bases and J shed 5 bases, with 12 bases lying between them. CDR1 and CDR2 from the germline V gene are SGHTS and YDEGEE. The CDR3 has 15 amino acids. In DNA, the CDR3 is TGTGCCAGCAGCTTGGAAGGGGCGCGGGATCAGCCCCAGCATTTT. Amino acids: CASSLEGARDQPQHF.

The V call is TRBV6-5, the J call TRBJ2-1, with TRBD2 matching over 9 bases. Germline CDR1 is MNHEY and CDR2 is SVGAGI. The CDR3 spans 14 residues. J lost 5 bases, V lost 4 bases, and 3 bases had no gene match. The CDR3 DNA sequence: TGTGCCAGCAGTTGGAAGCGGGGGGACAATGAGCAGTTCTTC. Amino acids: CASSWKRGDNEQFF.

As regards this clone: The junction differs from germline at one of its ends, possibly a read error. This chain uses TRBV7-3 with TRBJ2-4; D unresolved. CDR1 and CDR2 (germline): SGHTA, FQGTGA. This CDR3 has 9 residues. Here the CDR3 reads CASSSVSCF. CDR3 coding DNA: TGTGCCAGCAGCTCTGTTTCGTGCTTC.

The DNA of the CDR3 is TGTGCCATCAGGGCCGGCGGTAGCTCGGTCACAGATACGCAGTATTTT. Translated: CAIRAGGSSVTDTQYF. This chain uses TRBV10-3 with TRBJ2-3; D remains unclear. Germline-derived CDR1 and CDR2 are ENHRY and SYGVKD. The CDR3 spans 16 residues. Trimming cost V 6 bases and J 2 bases, with 18 bases left between them.

This clone has more than one count but fewer than ten. The genes are TRBV5-1 and TRBJ1-1; no reliable D call. The CDR3 extends over 16 amino acids. Germline values: CDR1 SGHRS, CDR2 YFSETQ. Trimming shortened V by 2 bases and J by 3 bases, and 17 bases separated the two germline ends. The CDR3 region has the DNA TGCGCCAGCAGCTTTGGGTTTTCTTCAGACGACACTGAAGCTTTCTTT. Translated: CASSFGFSSDDTEAFF.

V and J are TRBV4-3 and TRBJ1-4; unclear D gene. The ends were cut back, 2 bases at V and 6 bases at J, with 7 bases in the middle. The length of the CDR3 is 13 residues. Germline CDR1 is LGHNA and CDR2 is YSLEER. CDR3 region: CASSQNLDEKLFF. The CDR3 nucleotides read TGCGCCAGCAGCCAAAACCTAGATGAAAAACTGTTTTTT.